The rows below give T cell receptor beta chains drawn from one sample of a study of T-cell memory formation after mild COVID-19. A single record per CDR3 protein comes from TCRdb applying MiXCR to the 5' RACE reads. The table shows about 500,000 distinct CDR3 sequences, with about 20% occurring only once. The sample comprised PBMCs or a T cell subset sorted from them (not recorded which). The receptor source for this set is an adult woman who had mild COVID-19 (a few samples of this study predate the infection). Cell type and time point are not known. Both conserved end residues are part of each CDR3. A D gene is named only where the DNA matches it firmly. Rows give clone size only sometimes, using once, few, many, or a class for an expanded clone.

cdr3_aa: CASSYSGRGNYGYTF; cdr3_nt: TGTGCCAGCAGTTACTCAGGCAGGGGGAATTATGGCTACACCTTC; d_call: TRBD1; clone_size: -; v_call: TRBV6-5; j_call: TRBJ1-2
cdr3_aa: CASSPSGRVFGGYTF; cdr3_nt: TGTGCCAGCAGCCCCTCGGGCAGGGTTTTTGGTGGCTACACCTTC; d_call: -; clone_size: -; v_call: TRBV28; j_call: TRBJ1-2
cdr3_aa: CASRTSGSAGELFF; cdr3_nt: TGTGCCAGTCGGACTAGCGGGAGCGCAGGGGAGCTGTTTTTT; d_call: TRBD2; clone_size: few; v_call: TRBV19; j_call: TRBJ2-2
cdr3_aa: CASRAQAGGLNEQFF; cdr3_nt: TGTGCCAGCAGAGCCCAAGCGGGGGGGCTTAATGAGCAGTTCTTC; d_call: TRBD2; clone_size: few; v_call: TRBV2; j_call: TRBJ2-1
cdr3_aa: CSVEDGWREAPDTQYF; cdr3_nt: TGCAGCGTTGAAGATGGGTGGAGAGAGGCCCCAGATACGCAGTATTTT; d_call: -; clone_size: few; v_call: TRBV29-1; j_call: TRBJ2-3
cdr3_aa: CATRDTGGSYEQYF; cdr3_nt: TGTGCCACCAGGGACACCGGGGGGTCCTACGAGCAGTACTTC; d_call: TRBD2; clone_size: few; v_call: TRBV24-1; j_call: TRBJ2-7
cdr3_aa: CASSSWTRGFTDTQYF; cdr3_nt: TGTGCCAGCAGCTCCTGGACTAGAGGGTTTACAGATACGCAGTATTTT; d_call: TRBD2; clone_size: few; v_call: TRBV7-2; j_call: TRBJ2-3
cdr3_aa: CASSLTPGQIYGYTF; cdr3_nt: TGCGCCAGCAGCTTGACACCGGGACAGATCTATGGCTACACCTTC; d_call: TRBD1; clone_size: few; v_call: TRBV5-1; j_call: TRBJ1-2
cdr3_aa: CASSLEDAYEQYF; cdr3_nt: TGTGCCAGCAGCTTGGAAGACGCCTACGAGCAGTACTTC; d_call: -; clone_size: few; v_call: TRBV5-6; j_call: TRBJ2-7
cdr3_aa: CATSDYHRGLGTGELFF; cdr3_nt: TGTGCCACCAGTGATTACCACAGGGGGCTGGGCACCGGGGAGCTGTTTTTT; d_call: TRBD1; clone_size: -; v_call: TRBV24-1; j_call: TRBJ2-2
cdr3_aa: CASSPGTNQPQHF; cdr3_nt: TGTGCCAGCAGCCCCGGGACTAATCAGCCCCAGCATTTT; d_call: -; clone_size: -; v_call: TRBV7-6; j_call: TRBJ1-5
cdr3_aa: CATSRVHRDDEKLFF; cdr3_nt: TGTGCCACCAGCAGAGTGCACAGGGACGATGAAAAACTGTTTTTT; d_call: -; clone_size: few; v_call: TRBV15; j_call: TRBJ1-4
cdr3_aa: CASMPGTSGGGEQFF; cdr3_nt: TGCGCCAGCATGCCAGGGACTAGCGGGGGGGGTGAGCAGTTCTTC; d_call: TRBD2; clone_size: few; v_call: TRBV4-1; j_call: TRBJ2-1
cdr3_aa: CASSPGTGVGETQYF; cdr3_nt: TGTGCCAGCAGCCCCGGGACAGGGGTCGGGGAGACCCAGTACTTC; d_call: TRBD1; clone_size: -; v_call: TRBV7-9; j_call: TRBJ2-5
cdr3_aa: CASRQTGNEAFF; cdr3_nt: TGCGCCAGCAGACAAACAGGGAACGAAGCTTTCTTT; d_call: -; clone_size: -; v_call: TRBV5-1; j_call: TRBJ1-1
cdr3_aa: CASSFTGDGYTF; cdr3_nt: TGTGCCAGCAGCTTCACAGGGGATGGCTACACCTTC; d_call: TRBD1; clone_size: few; v_call: TRBV13; j_call: TRBJ1-2
cdr3_aa: CSATLDYTQPWGYEQYF; cdr3_nt: TGCAGTGCCACTCTAGACTACACCCAGCCCTGGGGTTACGAGCAGTACTTC; d_call: -; clone_size: -; v_call: TRBV20-1; j_call: TRBJ2-7
cdr3_aa: CASTWEGRGANTGELFF; cdr3_nt: TGTGCCAGTACCTGGGAGGGGCGGGGCGCGAACACCGGGGAGCTGTTTTTT; d_call: TRBD2; clone_size: few; v_call: TRBV19; j_call: TRBJ2-2
cdr3_aa: CASRRQQNTEAFF; cdr3_nt: TGTGCCAGCAGGAGACAACAAAACACTGAAGCTTTCTTT; d_call: -; clone_size: -; v_call: TRBV6-2/TRBV6-3; j_call: TRBJ1-1
cdr3_aa: CAWRGSYEQYF; cdr3_nt: TGTGCCTGGAGAGGGAGCTACGAGCAGTACTTC; d_call: -; clone_size: few; v_call: TRBV30; j_call: TRBJ2-7
cdr3_aa: CASSQGAPNEQFF; cdr3_nt: TGTGCCAGCAGCCAAGGGGCCCCCAATGAGCAGTTCTTC; d_call: -; clone_size: -; v_call: TRBV4-2; j_call: TRBJ2-1
cdr3_aa: CASSLAISGQRSYEQYF; cdr3_nt: TGCGCCAGCAGCTTGGCCATTAGCGGGCAGAGGTCCTACGAGCAGTACTTC; d_call: TRBD2; clone_size: few; v_call: TRBV5-1; j_call: TRBJ2-7
cdr3_aa: CASLPTGAMNSEAFF; cdr3_nt: TGCGCCAGCCTCCCGACAGGGGCAATGAACAGTGAAGCTTTCTTT; d_call: TRBD1; clone_size: -; v_call: TRBV5-1; j_call: TRBJ1-1
cdr3_aa: CASSQGDRPKNTEAFF; cdr3_nt: TGCGCCAGCAGCCAAGGGGACAGACCAAAGAACACTGAAGCTTTCTTT; d_call: TRBD1; clone_size: -; v_call: TRBV5-1; j_call: TRBJ1-1
cdr3_aa: CASSLSRGDKTNEKLFF; cdr3_nt: TGCGCCAGCAGCTTGAGCAGGGGGGACAAAACTAATGAAAAACTGTTTTTT; d_call: TRBD1; clone_size: few; v_call: TRBV5-1; j_call: TRBJ1-4
cdr3_aa: CSVEKPGDAYNEQFF; cdr3_nt: TGCAGCGTTGAAAAGCCCGGCGATGCCTACAATGAGCAGTTCTTC; d_call: -; clone_size: few; v_call: TRBV29-1; j_call: TRBJ2-1
cdr3_aa: CASSSQGGNIQYF; cdr3_nt: TGTGCCAGCAGCTCACAGGGTGGAAACATTCAGTACTTC; d_call: -; clone_size: few; v_call: TRBV5-6; j_call: TRBJ2-4
cdr3_aa: CASSKPAGENGYTF; cdr3_nt: TGTGCCAGCAGCAAACCAGCCGGGGAGAATGGCTACACCTTC; d_call: -; clone_size: -; v_call: TRBV9; j_call: TRBJ1-2
cdr3_aa: CASSPSLGTGELFF; cdr3_nt: TGTGCCAGCAGTCCCAGTCTGGGGACCGGGGAGCTGTTTTTT; d_call: -; clone_size: -; v_call: TRBV12-3/TRBV12-4; j_call: TRBJ2-2
cdr3_aa: CAWSDRDAPYNEQFF; cdr3_nt: TGTGCCTGGAGTGACCGGGACGCCCCCTACAATGAGCAGTTCTTC; d_call: -; clone_size: -; v_call: TRBV30; j_call: TRBJ2-1
cdr3_aa: CASTLGTFTDTQYF; cdr3_nt: TGTGCCAGTACCCTAGGGACCTTCACAGATACGCAGTATTTT; d_call: -; clone_size: few; v_call: TRBV19; j_call: TRBJ2-3
cdr3_aa: CASRGLRVRGDEQFF; cdr3_nt: TGTGCCAGCAGGGGCCTTAGGGTACGGGGGGATGAGCAGTTCTTC; d_call: TRBD2; clone_size: few; v_call: TRBV2; j_call: TRBJ2-1
cdr3_aa: CSVVTWTGIGYTF; cdr3_nt: TGCAGCGTAGTTACCTGGACCGGTATTGGCTACACCTTC; d_call: -; clone_size: few; v_call: TRBV29-1; j_call: TRBJ1-2
cdr3_aa: CASSYSKRGNYGYTF; cdr3_nt: TGTGCCAGCAGTTACTCTAAGAGGGGAAACTATGGCTACACCTTC; d_call: -; clone_size: few; v_call: TRBV6-5; j_call: TRBJ1-2
cdr3_aa: CASSQGVLNTEAFF; cdr3_nt: TGCGCCAGCAGCCAAGGGGTTCTGAACACTGAAGCTTTCTTT; d_call: -; clone_size: -; v_call: TRBV5-1; j_call: TRBJ1-1
cdr3_aa: CASSRFIYDGQTGELFF; cdr3_nt: TGTGCCAGCAGTCGATTTATTTATGACGGACAGACCGGGGAGCTGTTTTTT; d_call: -; clone_size: -; v_call: TRBV12-3/TRBV12-4; j_call: TRBJ2-2
cdr3_aa: CASSHAGLAKTDTQYF; cdr3_nt: TGCGCCAGCAGCCATGCTGGACTAGCGAAGACAGATACGCAGTATTTT; d_call: TRBD2; clone_size: few; v_call: TRBV4-1; j_call: TRBJ2-3
cdr3_aa: CASSHRPGDEQYF; cdr3_nt: TGTGCCAGCAGCCACCGGCCCGGGGACGAGCAGTACTTC; d_call: -; clone_size: few; v_call: TRBV4-2; j_call: TRBJ2-7
cdr3_aa: CATDRDRPTDTQYF; cdr3_nt: TGTGCCACAGACCGGGACAGGCCCACAGATACGCAGTATTTT; d_call: TRBD1; clone_size: few; v_call: TRBV12-3/TRBV12-4; j_call: TRBJ2-3
cdr3_aa: CASWAGSGSLYEQYF; cdr3_nt: TGTGCCAGCTGGGCTGGGAGCGGGAGTCTGTACGAGCAGTACTTC; d_call: TRBD2; clone_size: few; v_call: TRBV28; j_call: TRBJ2-7
cdr3_aa: CASSPRTRGNEQFF; cdr3_nt: TGTGCCAGCAGCCCTAGGACTAGGGGCAATGAGCAGTTCTTC; d_call: TRBD2; clone_size: few; v_call: TRBV9; j_call: TRBJ2-1
cdr3_aa: CASSLGGNNPATEAFF; cdr3_nt: TGCGCCAGCAGCTTGGGCGGGAATAACCCCGCCACTGAAGCTTTCTTT; d_call: -; clone_size: -; v_call: TRBV5-1; j_call: TRBJ1-1
cdr3_aa: CSAAGRMKKYNEQFF; cdr3_nt: TGCAGCGCAGCTGGACGGATGAAAAAATACAATGAGCAGTTCTTC; d_call: -; clone_size: few; v_call: TRBV29-1; j_call: TRBJ2-1
cdr3_aa: CASSQASIGSSNQPQHF; cdr3_nt: TGCGCCAGCAGCCAAGCGTCGATAGGTAGTAGCAATCAGCCCCAGCATTTT; d_call: -; clone_size: few; v_call: TRBV4-1; j_call: TRBJ1-5
cdr3_aa: CASGGEGLTDTQYF; cdr3_nt: TGTGCCAGCGGGGGAGAAGGTCTCACAGATACGCAGTATTTT; d_call: -; clone_size: few; v_call: TRBV11-1; j_call: TRBJ2-3
cdr3_aa: CASSGQSRGRHNEQFF; cdr3_nt: TGTGCCAGCAGCGGGCAGTCCAGGGGGCGCCACAATGAGCAGTTCTTC; d_call: TRBD1; clone_size: -; v_call: TRBV7-2; j_call: TRBJ2-1
cdr3_aa: CASSRLAGGQEQYF; cdr3_nt: TGTGCCAGCAGCAGACTAGCGGGAGGGCAGGAGCAGTACTTC; d_call: TRBD2; clone_size: -; v_call: TRBV12-3/TRBV12-4; j_call: TRBJ2-7
cdr3_aa: CSVGQSPSNEQFF; cdr3_nt: TGCAGCGTTGGGCAGTCCCCATCTAATGAGCAGTTCTTC; d_call: -; clone_size: -; v_call: TRBV29-1; j_call: TRBJ2-1
cdr3_aa: CASSLWARDTLGANVLTF; cdr3_nt: TGTGCCAGCAGCTTATGGGCACGCGACACTCTCGGGGCCAACGTCCTGACTTTC; d_call: -; clone_size: -; v_call: TRBV7-6; j_call: TRBJ2-6
cdr3_aa: CASSQGTRGNQPQHF; cdr3_nt: TGTGCCAGCAGCCAAGGGACGCGGGGGAATCAGCCCCAGCATTTT; d_call: -; clone_size: -; v_call: TRBV3-1; j_call: TRBJ1-5
cdr3_aa: CASSLELAGEADTQYF; cdr3_nt: TGTGCCAGCAGCTTAGAGCTAGCGGGGGAGGCAGATACGCAGTATTTT; d_call: TRBD2; clone_size: few; v_call: TRBV7-9; j_call: TRBJ2-3
cdr3_aa: CASSQELGRAYNEQFF; cdr3_nt: TGCGCCAGCAGCCAAGAACTAGGAAGGGCGTACAATGAGCAGTTCTTC; d_call: -; clone_size: -; v_call: TRBV4-3; j_call: TRBJ2-1
cdr3_aa: CASSYEFSGTGALLAKNIQYF; cdr3_nt: TGTGCCAGCAGTTACGAGTTCTCCGGGACAGGTGCGCTTCTAGCCAAAAACATTCAGTACTTC; d_call: TRBD1; clone_size: few; v_call: TRBV6-2/TRBV6-3; j_call: TRBJ2-4